The entry below gives a single T cell receptor beta chain sequence along with its context. Its antigen is undetermined. The CDR3 extends over 13 amino acids. Germline CDR1 SEHNR, CDR2 FQNEAQ (reference sequence). Trimming removed 5 bases at V and 2 bases at J, with 9 bases between. The data originate from a study of T cell responses to AZD1222 COVID-19 vaccine. Findings and caveats of the study: White British donors predominated, females outnumbered males, and clonal diversity was possibly underestimated. Spike as a whole was targeted by vaccine-associated CD4 TCRs, dominant at 160-218 and 743-854.

Sequencing used immunoSEQ multiplex PCR; TCRdb keeps in-frame clones, though not all of them. This sample has 160,000 or so clones; roughly 86% occur once, and the top ten carry roughly 5.5%. The specimen was peripheral blood, collected on day 0 of AZD1222 vaccination. The V gene is TRBV7-9, the J gene TRBJ1-1; D is ambiguous. The receptor was derived from an adult in good health. This CDR3 is CASSEQKNTEAFF. The CDR3 nucleotides read TGTGCCAGCAGCGAACAGAAAAACACTGAAGCTTTCTTT.